A single T cell receptor (beta chain) is shown here with its context. The antigen remains unidentified. The sample is drawn from a study of PD-1 blockade in classical Hodgkin lymphoma. Whole-study context: Patients received nivolumab 3 mg/kg intravenously every 2 weeks. Overall study findings and caveats: Nivolumab initiation under 1 year post-ASCT meant exclusion. Why repertoires differed is undefined; disease activity or prior therapy possibly contributed. At baseline, newly diagnosed patients reportedly showed less TCR diversity than healthy donors.

Assay: immunoSEQ multiplex PCR; the TCRdb copy retains only in-frame clones and omits some. Of roughly 16,000 clones in the sample, around 72% were seen once. Every one of the patients relapsed after autologous stem cell transplantation (brentuximab vedotin exposure was variable). The V gene's germline CDR1 is SGHTA and CDR2 FQGNSA. The V gene lost 3 bases and the J gene lost 3 bases, with 12 bases spanning the gap. The CDR3 loop spans 15 amino acids. V is TRBV7-2 and J is TRBJ1-5; possibly TRBD1 for D (5 bases). The clonotype comes from a human donor with classical Hodgkin lymphoma. Sequences were derived from peripheral blood mononuclear cells (PBMCs), sampled at baseline. Here the CDR3 reads CASSFWGVNNQPQHF. CDR3 in DNA: TGTGCCAGCAGCTTTTGGGGGGTTAACAATCAGCCCCAGCATTTT.